Below, one TCR beta chain is given with its context. One end of the junction is discordant with germline, which a read error may explain. The data belong to a study of blood T cell repertoires in COVID-19. Study at large: Sites across the United States, Italy and Spain contributed samples from acute and convalescent COVID-19. T cells, B-cell-depleted T cells, or PBMCs provided the cDNA or gDNA that served as material.

Authors' data handling: Reference gene primer amplification gave estimated nucleated cell counts. The method was immunoSEQ multiplex PCR; TCRdb's version includes in-frame clones alone and lacks a portion of them. V and J calls and clone size are copied from that table; D and trimming were computed from the DNA. The table lists fewer than 100,000 clones, roughly 87% of them singletons. Germline V CDR1 and CDR2: SGHAT, FQNNGV. The length of the CDR3 is 16 residues. The chain uses TRBV11-2 and TRBJ2-3; D perhaps matches TRBD2 (5 bases). Sequencing was carried out using peripheral blood. This receptor was identified in a man between 60 and 75 years old with acute or convalescent COVID-19. CDR3 bases: TGTGCCAGCACCTTAAGTGGTGGGAGAGGCACAGATACGCAGTATTTT. This codes for CASTLSGGRGTDTQYF.